The rows below give T cell receptor beta chains drawn from one sample of a study of blood T cell repertoires in COVID-19. Produced via immunoSEQ multiplex PCR; TCRdb's table is partial and in-frame only. In the table there are around 150,000 clones, 77% of which are singletons. Input material: peripheral blood. Receptors were obtained from a man aged 65 to 79 with acute or convalescent COVID-19. The CDR3 runs from the conserved cysteine through the conserved F or W. The order of the fields is D gene, J gene, V gene, clone size, CDR3 DNA, CDR3 protein. D genes are given only for firm matches. Rows may omit the clone size; those that give it use once, few, many or a size class.

>NA|TRBJ1-1|TRBV9|NA
TGTGCCAGCAGCGTAGCTACTGGCGGGAACACTGAAGCTTTCTTT
CASSVATGGNTEAFF
>NA|TRBJ1-5|TRBV28|NA
TGTGCCAGCAGCCGGGACAACAATCAGCCCCAGCATTTT
CASSRDNNQPQHF
>NA|TRBJ2-2|TRBV18|NA
TGTGCCAGCTCACTAAACATGCCAACAGGGACGAACACCGGGGAGCTGTTTTTT
CASSLNMPTGTNTGELFF
>NA|TRBJ2-1|TRBV9|few
TGTGCCAGCAGCGTAGTTGGAGCTTCTGAGCAGTTCTTC
CASSVVGASEQFF
>NA|TRBJ2-7|TRBV19|NA
TGTGCCAGTAGTATAGGGAGAAGCTACGAGCAGTACTTC
CASSIGRSYEQYF
>NA|TRBJ2-7|TRBV6-5|NA
TGTGCCAGCAGGGGACCGGGACGGAGGGGAGACGAGCAGTACTTC
CASRGPGRRGDEQYF
>NA|TRBJ2-7|TRBV19|NA
TGTGCCAGTACTCGAGACAGTCTCGACGAGCAGTACTTC
CASTRDSLDEQYF
>NA|TRBJ2-3|TRBV9|NA
TGTGCCAGCAGCGTAGAAGGAGGGAGCTTCACGGATACGCAGTATTTT
CASSVEGGSFTDTQYF
>NA|TRBJ1-4|TRBV27|NA
TGTGCCAGCAGTGGACACCCTGCAACTAATGAAAAACTGTTTTTT
CASSGHPATNEKLFF
>TRBD2|TRBJ2-1|TRBV6-5|NA
TGTGCCAGCAGCCTAGGACTAGGTGGCTATGAGCAGTTCTTC
CASSLGLGGYEQFF
>TRBD2|TRBJ2-3|TRBV15|NA
TGTGCCACCAGCAGAGTGGCGGCGGGAGGCGCTGATACGCAGTATTTT
CATSRVAAGGADTQYF
>NA|TRBJ2-7|TRBV4-2|once
TGTGCCAGCAGCCAAGATCTCTACGAGCAGTACTTC
CASSQDLYEQYF
>NA|TRBJ1-1|TRBV4-1|once
TGCGCCAGCAGCCAAGTCCGGGTCTTGGTGAACACTGAAGCTTTCTTT
CASSQVRVLVNTEAFF
>TRBD2|TRBJ2-1|TRBV2|NA
TGTGCCAGCAGTGAAGCAATAGCGGGCTTCTACAATGAGCAGTTCTTC
CASSEAIAGFYNEQFF
>TRBD2|TRBJ2-5|TRBV7-2|NA
TGTGCCAGCAGCACCGGGACTAGACAAGAGACCCAGTACTTC
CASSTGTRQETQYF
>NA|TRBJ1-1|TRBV6-2/TRBV6-3|NA
TGTGCCAGCAGTCTATTCGGTTCCATGAACACTGAAGCTTTCTTT
CASSLFGSMNTEAFF
>TRBD1|TRBJ1-1|TRBV6-6|NA
TGTGCCAGCAGTTGGGGACAGGGTAACGAAGCTTTCTTT
CASSWGQGNEAFF
>NA|TRBJ2-3|TRBV10-1|NA
TGCGCCAGCAGCAGGGAAACAGATACGCAGTATTTT
CASSRETDTQYF
>NA|TRBJ1-1|TRBV5-1|NA
TGCGCTAGCAGATGGAACAGCAACACTGAAGCTTTCTTT
CASRWNSNTEAFF
>TRBD1|TRBJ1-2|TRBV5-8|NA
TGTGCCAGCAGCTTGGATTTCGGGACAGTATCCTACACCTTC
CASSLDFGTVSYTF
>NA|TRBJ1-5|TRBV27|few
TGTGCCAGCAGTTCAACAGGGTCGAGCAATCAGCCCCAGCATTTT
CASSSTGSSNQPQHF
>TRBD1|TRBJ1-5|TRBV10-3|NA
TGTGCCATCAGCGGACAGGATAGCAATCAGCCCCAGCATTTT
CAISGQDSNQPQHF
>NA|TRBJ2-5|TRBV5-1|few
TGCGCCAGTTGTACAGGATTACAAGAGACCCAGTACTTC
CASCTGLQETQYF
>NA|TRBJ1-5|TRBV11-3|few
TGTGCCAGCAGCCTTGGTGGGGGGGCTAATCAGCCCCAGCATTTT
CASSLGGGANQPQHF
>NA|TRBJ2-3|TRBV6-5|NA
TGTGCCAGCAGCAAGGGACAATACACAGATACGCAGTATTTT
CASSKGQYTDTQYF
>NA|TRBJ1-1|TRBV6-5|NA
TGTGCCAGCCCTTTGAACATGAACACTGAAGCTTTCTTT
CASPLNMNTEAFF
>TRBD1|TRBJ2-5|TRBV28|NA
TGTGCCAGCAGTAACAGGGGAACGAGGGAGACCCAGTACTTC
CASSNRGTRETQYF
>TRBD2|TRBJ2-7|TRBV30|NA
TGTGCCTGGAATCCGGGACTAGACTACGAGCAGTACTTC
CAWNPGLDYEQYF
>NA|TRBJ1-4|TRBV6-1|NA
TGTGCCAGCAGTGAAGCGCCCGGGGTTAATGAAAAACTGTTTTTT
CASSEAPGVNEKLFF
>TRBD1|TRBJ1-4|TRBV6-5|NA
TGTGCCAGCAGTTACGGGACAGGGGGAAGTGAAAAACTGTTTTTT
CASSYGTGGSEKLFF
>NA|TRBJ2-5|TRBV5-1|NA
TGCGCCAGCAGCTTGGCCCCTCAAGAGACCCAGTACTTC
CASSLAPQETQYF
>NA|TRBJ2-2|TRBV5-1|NA
TGCGCCAGCAGCTTGGTTTGGCAGGGGAGCACCGGGGAGCTGTTTTTT
CASSLVWQGSTGELFF
>TRBD1|TRBJ1-2|TRBV7-2|once
TGTGCCAGCAGCAAGGACAGGGTTGGTGGCTACACCTTC
CASSKDRVGGYTF
>TRBD1|TRBJ1-1|TRBV19|NA
TGTGCCAGTGGTACTATAGGGACAGCGACTGAAGCTTTCTTT
CASGTIGTATEAFF
>NA|TRBJ2-6|TRBV5-1|NA
TGCGCCAGCAGCTTCGGGATCTCTGGGGCCAACGTCCTGACTTTC
CASSFGISGANVLTF
>TRBD1|TRBJ1-4|TRBV30|NA
TGTGCCTGGAGCCGGACAGGACGGGGTGAAAAACTGTTTTTT
CAWSRTGRGEKLFF
>NA|TRBJ1-1|TRBV15|few
TGTGCCACCAGCACTAGACGTACAGGGCGAGAAGCTTTCTTT
CATSTRRTGREAFF
>TRBD2|TRBJ2-2|TRBV2|NA
TGTGCCAGCAGTGAGCGGGAGAGCACCGGGGAGCTGTTTTTT
CASSERESTGELFF
>NA|TRBJ1-1|TRBV6-6|few
TGTGCCAGCAGTTACGGGCAGGGAAGGCTAAACACTGAAGCTTTCTTT
CASSYGQGRLNTEAFF
>TRBD2|TRBJ2-3|TRBV10-2|NA
TGCGCCAGCAGCCGGGGATTTAGCGGGCTTCCTAGCACAGATACGCAGTATTTT
CASSRGFSGLPSTDTQYF
>TRBD1|TRBJ1-6|TRBV13|NA
TGTGCCAGCAGCCGAGGGACAGGGGCTTCACCCCTCCACTTT
CASSRGTGASPLHF
>NA|TRBJ1-4|TRBV7-6|NA
TGTGCCAGCAGCTTAGGGGCAGGGGCAACTAATGAAAAACTGTTTTTT
CASSLGAGATNEKLFF
>NA|TRBJ2-2|TRBV19|NA
TGTGCCAGTAGTATAGATACAGGGGGGGAGCTGTTTTTT
CASSIDTGGELFF
>TRBD1|TRBJ1-1|TRBV9|few
TGTGCCAGCAGCGTACTATCAGGGGGGAACACTGAAGCTTTCTTT
CASSVLSGGNTEAFF
>NA|TRBJ2-7|TRBV21-1|NA
TGTGCCAGCAGCAAAGTGAGAGGGGGGGACTACGGGGAGCAGTACTTC
CASSKVRGGDYGEQYF